One sample yielded the 15 T cell receptor beta chains listed below, sequenced in a study of beta chain features in type 1 diabetes. Reverse transcribing all isolated RNA meant expressed TCRB transcripts were sequenced. Clones were read by immunoSEQ multiplex PCR, and TCRdb kept only the in-frame ones, dropping some. The repertoire holds about 270,000 clones, with 13% to 15% as singletons. Source material: naive CD4+ T cells from blood. The source of these receptors is a woman aged 40 to 50 in good health.

This clone was found a few times. The gene calls are TRBV5-6 and TRBJ2-7; TRBD1 matches 7 bases. The V gene end was trimmed by 7 bases and the J gene end by 2 bases; junction bases not matched to a gene: 9. Germline CDR1 is SGHDT and CDR2 is YYEEEE. The CDR3 covers 14 residues. Here the CDR3 DNA reads TGTGCCAGCGCCCCTACAGGGGTTCCCTACGAGCAGTACTTC. Translating it yields CASAPTGVPYEQYF.

The DNA for the CDR3 is TGTGCCAGCAGCGTAGTTTCATCCCTGCGGGGGGGCACCGGGGAGCTGTTTTTT. Protein sequence: CASSVVSSLRGGTGELFF. This chain uses TRBV9 with TRBJ2-2; TRBD2 matches 9 bases. Trimming cost V 0 bases and J 4 bases; bases outside gene matches: 10. Looked up from germline, CDR1 is SGDLS and CDR2 is YYNGEE. This CDR3 region has 18 residues.

The V gene is TRBV29-1, the J gene TRBJ2-5; perhaps TRBD2 as D (5 bases). Germline-derived CDR1 and CDR2 are SQVTM and ANQGSEA. The ends were cut back, 7 bases at V and 1 base at J, with 10 bases in the middle. CDR3 size: 12 residues. DNA for the CDR3: TGCAGCGAGCGGTACGGCCAAGAGACCCAGTACTTC. It is translated as CSERYGQETQYF.

The rearrangement links TRBV19 to TRBJ2-7; 14 bases are shared with TRBD2. V lost 6 bases, J lost 5 bases, and 12 bases stayed unmatched. CDR1 is LNHDA, CDR2 SQIVND, per germline (reference sequence). The CDR3 runs to 17 residues. CDR3 amino acids: CASSRLAGGLRGDEQYF. CDR3 DNA: TGTGCCAGTAGCAGACTAGCGGGGGGGCTTCGTGGAGACGAGCAGTACTTC.

This clone was observed a few times. V usage is TRBV7-6 and J usage is TRBJ2-2, with D tentatively TRBD2 (5 bases). Germline CDR1 is SGHVS and CDR2 is FNYEAQ. Trimming shortened V by 6 bases and J by 8 bases, and 13 bases separated the two germline ends. The CDR3 consists of 13 residues. CDR3 DNA: TGTGCCAGCAGTTCGTCCCGGGAAGGGGAGCTGTTTTTT. Translating it yields CASSSSREGELFF.

This clone was recorded a few times. The chain employs TRBV14 and TRBJ2-3; weak D call: TRBD1 (5 bases). The germline V gene has CDR1 SGHDN and CDR2 FVKESK. The germline V and J ends were trimmed by 4 bases and 6 bases, with 14 bases remaining between them. The length of the CDR3 is 14 residues. CDR3 loop: CASSPNGAGDTQYF. The DNA of the CDR3 is TGTGCCAGCAGCCCGAATGGGGCCGGGGATACGCAGTATTTT.

The chain recombines TRBV5-1 with TRBJ2-1; 7 bases align to TRBD1. Trimming cost V 2 bases and J 5 bases; bases outside gene matches: 7. Looked up from germline, CDR1 is SGHRS and CDR2 is YFSETQ. The CDR3 contains 15 residues. For the CDR3, the DNA is TGCGCCAGCAGCTTTGCTCCGGGACAGCACAATGAGCAGTTCTTC. The encoded protein is CASSFAPGQHNEQFF.

In its sample, this clone was seen a few times. V and J are TRBV25-1 and TRBJ1-6; D uncertain. The CDR3 loop spans 14 amino acids. Germline V lookup: CDR1 MGHDK, CDR2 SYGVNS. Between the trimmed V and J ends, which lost 3 bases and 10 bases, there was a span of 13 bases. The CDR3 sequence is CASSDLGGNSPLHF. CDR3 DNA sequence: TGTGCCAGCAGTGATCTAGGAGGGAACTCACCCCTCCACTTT.

The chain joins TRBV6-1 to TRBJ1-2; the match to TRBD1 covers 7 bases. V lost 7 bases to trimming and J lost 7 bases; unmatched junction nucleotides: 12. The germline V gene encodes CDR1 MNHNS and CDR2 SASEGT. This CDR3 region has 14 residues. The CDR3 is CASIPWTGSRGYTF. The CDR3 DNA reads TGTGCCAGCATCCCTTGGACAGGTTCTCGTGGCTACACCTTC.

The chain is built from TRBV7-9 and TRBJ2-5; 11 nucleotides agree with TRBD2. Per the germline V gene, CDR1 is SEHNR and CDR2 is FQNEAQ (reference sequence). The V and J ends lost 6 bases and 2 bases, in that order; junction bases with no gene match: 2. This CDR3 region has 14 residues. CDR3 nucleotide sequence: TGTGCCAGCAGTCGGACTAGCGGGCAAGAGACCCAGTACTTC. Amino acid sequence: CASSRTSGQETQYF.

The chain combines TRBV7-6 with TRBJ2-1; TRBD1 matches 7 bases. Germline lookup yields CDR1 SGHVS and CDR2 FNYEAQ. J lost 1 base, V lost 5 bases, and 5 bases had no gene match. This CDR3 spans 15 amino acids. The CDR3, as DNA: TGTGCCAGCAGCCCTCTCAGGGGGTCCTACAATGAGCAGTTCTTC. This encodes CASSPLRGSYNEQFF.

This clone was observed a few times. The V gene is TRBV7-7, the J gene TRBJ1-2, with no clear D. Germline CDR1 is SSHAT and CDR2 is FNYEAQ (reference sequence). The CDR3 is made up of 15 amino acids. Trimming cost V 5 bases and J 3 bases, with 16 bases left between them. The DNA for the CDR3 is TGTGCCAGCAGCCAGCGGCCACCCCAGGACTATGGCTACACCTTC. This codes for CASSQRPPQDYGYTF.

This clone was seen only a few times. The chain joins TRBV7-2 to TRBJ2-7; 7 bases agree with TRBD2. Germline CDR1 SGHTA, CDR2 FQGNSA. The CDR3 is made up of 15 amino acids. V lost 1 base and J lost 7; bases outside the gene matches: 10. CDR3 protein: CASSLVDAGVGEQYF. CDR3 nucleotides: TGTGCCAGCAGCTTAGTAGACGCGGGGGTGGGGGAGCAGTACTTC.

The rearrangement links TRBV2 to TRBJ2-5; TRBD2 agrees at 7 bases. V lost 6 bases, J lost 5 bases, and 15 bases stayed unmatched. CDR3 length equals 16 residues. CDR1 and CDR2 (germline): SNHLY, FYNNEI. CDR3 protein: CASRWEASGPMETQYF. CDR3 DNA: TGTGCCAGCAGATGGGAGGCTAGCGGCCCGATGGAGACCCAGTACTTC.

This clone was seen a handful of times. This chain connects TRBV10-3 to TRBJ2-2, with D perhaps TRBD1 (6 bases). CDR3 size: 16 residues. Between the trimmed V and J ends, which lost 3 bases and 1 base, there was a span of 12 bases. The V gene's germline CDR1 is ENHRY and CDR2 SYGVKD. CDR3 protein: CAISDWTVKNTGELFF. CDR3 coding DNA: TGTGCCATCAGTGATTGGACAGTTAAGAACACCGGGGAGCTGTTTTTT.